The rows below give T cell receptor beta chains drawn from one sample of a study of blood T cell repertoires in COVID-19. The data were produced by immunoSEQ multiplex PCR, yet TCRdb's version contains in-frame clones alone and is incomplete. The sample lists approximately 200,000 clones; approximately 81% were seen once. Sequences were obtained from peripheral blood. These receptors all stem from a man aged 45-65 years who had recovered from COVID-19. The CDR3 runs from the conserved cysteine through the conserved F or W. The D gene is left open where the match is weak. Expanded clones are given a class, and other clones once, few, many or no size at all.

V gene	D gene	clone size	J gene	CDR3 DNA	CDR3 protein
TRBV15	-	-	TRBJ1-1	TGTGCCACCAGCAGGTACAGGGAGAACACTGAAGCTTTCTTT	CATSRYRENTEAFF
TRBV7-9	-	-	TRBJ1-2	TGTGCCAGCAGCTTAGACCGGACAGATGGCTACACCTTC	CASSLDRTDGYTF
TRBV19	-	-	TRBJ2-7	TGTGCCAGTACCTCTCAGGGGGGACAGAGCTACGAGCAGTACTTC	CASTSQGGQSYEQYF
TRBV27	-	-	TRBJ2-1	TGTGCCAGCAGTTTGTGGGGCGACTACAATGAGCAGTTCTTC	CASSLWGDYNEQFF
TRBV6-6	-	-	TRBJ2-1	TGTGCCAGCAGTCTACAGGGTCTCAATGAGCAGTTCTTC	CASSLQGLNEQFF
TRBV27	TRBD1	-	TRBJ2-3	TGTGCCAGCAGTCCGGTACAGGGGGCCGTCGCCTGGAAGCAGTATTTT	CASSPVQGAVAWKQYF
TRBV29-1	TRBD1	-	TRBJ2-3	TGCAGCGTTGAAAACAGGGGGCTTGATACGCAGTATTTT	CSVENRGLDTQYF
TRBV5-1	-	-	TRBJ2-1	TGCGCCAGCAGCTTGGAGTACGGCGGCTCCTACAATGAGCAGTTCTTC	CASSLEYGGSYNEQFF
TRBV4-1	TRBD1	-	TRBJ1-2	TGCGCCAGCAGCCAAGCCAGAAGACCGGGACAGGAGTATGGCTACACCTTC	CASSQARRPGQEYGYTF
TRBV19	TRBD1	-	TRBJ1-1	TGTGCCAGTAGTCACAGGGGTTTGAACACTGAAGCTTTCTTT	CASSHRGLNTEAFF
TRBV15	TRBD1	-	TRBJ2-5	TGTGCCACCAACGAGGGACAGACCCGGGAGACCCAGTACTTC	CATNEGQTRETQYF
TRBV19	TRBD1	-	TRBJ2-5	TGTGCCAGTAGCCCCCGGACAGGGGGCTTGGAGACCCAGTACTTC	CASSPRTGGLETQYF
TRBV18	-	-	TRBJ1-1	TGTGCCAGCTCACCAGGTGCAGGTAACACTGAAGCTTTCTTT	CASSPGAGNTEAFF
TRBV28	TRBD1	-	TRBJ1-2	TGTGCCAGCAGTCCCAGGGGGCAGGGGATCTATGGCTACACCTTC	CASSPRGQGIYGYTF
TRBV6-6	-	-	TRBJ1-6	TGTGCCAGCAGTTACCGAGGCAGCGGATACCCCCTCCACTTT	CASSYRGSGYPLHF
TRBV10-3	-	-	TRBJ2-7	TGTGCCATCAGTGAGGGAGGAAACTCCTACGAGCAGTACTTC	CAISEGGNSYEQYF
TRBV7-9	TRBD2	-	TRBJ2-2	TGTGCCAGCAGCTTAGGACTAGCGGGACCCACCGGGGAGCTGTTTTTT	CASSLGLAGPTGELFF
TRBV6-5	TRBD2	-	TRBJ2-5	TGTGCCAGCAGAAACGGGCTAGCGGTCGATACCCAGTACTTC	CASRNGLAVDTQYF
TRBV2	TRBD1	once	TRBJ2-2	TGTGCCGTCGGACAGGGTCGCTCCGGGGAGCTGTTTTTT	CAVGQGRSGELFF
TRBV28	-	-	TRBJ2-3	TGTGCCAGCAGTTTAGACGGGAGAACGCAGTATTTT	CASSLDGRTQYF
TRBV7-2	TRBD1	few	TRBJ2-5	TGTGCCAGCAGCTCCGGCGGCAGGGGGATGGCGACCCAGTACTTC	CASSSGGRGMATQYF
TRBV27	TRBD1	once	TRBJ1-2	TGTGCCAGCAGTTTTCTACAGGGGGCAAGAGGAGGCTACACCTTC	CASSFLQGARGGYTF
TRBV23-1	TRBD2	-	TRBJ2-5	TGCGCCAGCAGTCCGGGACTAGCGGGAGGGGCGAGGGAGACCCAGTACTTC	CASSPGLAGGARETQYF
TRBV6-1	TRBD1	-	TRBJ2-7	TGTGCCAGCAGTGACAGGGGGCGCGTCTACGAGCAGTACTTC	CASSDRGRVYEQYF
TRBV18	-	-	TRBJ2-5	TGTGCCAGCTCACCCCGGGGCGGGGCTCAAGAGACCCAGTACTTC	CASSPRGGAQETQYF
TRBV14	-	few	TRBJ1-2	TGTGCCAGCAGCCGAGACGGGAGACGATATGGCTACACCTTC	CASSRDGRRYGYTF
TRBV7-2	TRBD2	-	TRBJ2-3	TGTGCCAGCAGCTTATATGGGCGGGAGGCGTATTTT	CASSLYGREAYF
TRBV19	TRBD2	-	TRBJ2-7	TGTGCCAGTAGTATAGCTAGCGGGAGCTACGAGCAGTACTTC	CASSIASGSYEQYF
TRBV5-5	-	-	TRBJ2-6	TGTGCCAGCAGCTTGGCTAAAAGGAGTTCTGGGGCCAACGTCCTGACTTTC	CASSLAKRSSGANVLTF
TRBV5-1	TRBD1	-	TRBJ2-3	TGCGCCAGCAGCGTACGGGACAGGGTGGTCGCAGATACGCAGTATTTT	CASSVRDRVVADTQYF
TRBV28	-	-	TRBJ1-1	TGTGCCAGCAGTTTGCAATACGGGAACACTGAAGCTTTCTTT	CASSLQYGNTEAFF
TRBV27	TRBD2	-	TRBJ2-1	TGTGCCAGCAGTTTTTTTGGGGGGGCGCGGGAGGGTGAGCAGTTCTTC	CASSFFGGAREGEQFF
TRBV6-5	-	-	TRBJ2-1	TGTGCCAGCAGTTCTTCCTCAGCGACTCGTTACAATGAGCAGTTCTTC	CASSSSSATRYNEQFF
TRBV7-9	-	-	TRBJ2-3	TGTGCCAGCAGCTACATCACAGATACGCAGTATTTT	CASSYITDTQYF
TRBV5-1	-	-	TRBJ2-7	TGCGCCAGCAGCCCCGGGACTCCCATGTTCTCGTTGCAGTACTTC	CASSPGTPMFSLQYF
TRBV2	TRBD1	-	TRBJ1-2	TGTGCCAGCAGTGCGGACAGGGCTAACTATGGCTACACCTTC	CASSADRANYGYTF
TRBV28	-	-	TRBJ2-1	TGTGCCAGCAGTCAAGACAGAGTCTCCTACAATGAGCAGTTCTTC	CASSQDRVSYNEQFF
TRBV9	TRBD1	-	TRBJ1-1	TGTGCCAGCAGCGTAGGAGGGGGACAGGGTCCCACTGAAGCTTTCTTT	CASSVGGGQGPTEAFF
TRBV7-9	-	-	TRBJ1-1	TGTGCCAGCAGCTTAGCGTTCTCCGGGAGCGGGGCTTTCTTT	CASSLAFSGSGAFF
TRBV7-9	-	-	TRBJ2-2	TGTGCCAGCATCGAGGGGGCCGGGGAGCTGTTTTTT	CASIEGAGELFF
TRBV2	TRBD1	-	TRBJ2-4	TGTGCCAGCAGTGGAGAGGGACAGTGGGTAGCCAAAAACATTCAGTACTTC	CASSGEGQWVAKNIQYF
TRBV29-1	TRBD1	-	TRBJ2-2	TGCAGCGTTGTAACCCCGGGACAGGGGTACACCGGGGAGCTGTTTTTT	CSVVTPGQGYTGELFF
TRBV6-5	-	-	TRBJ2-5	TGTGCCAGCAGTTACATCTGGAGGCCTCAAGAGACCCAGTACTTC	CASSYIWRPQETQYF
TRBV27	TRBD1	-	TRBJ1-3	TGTGCCAGCAGCTTGACAGGGGGCAGTGGAAACACCATATATTTT	CASSLTGGSGNTIYF
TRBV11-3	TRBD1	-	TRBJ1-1	TGTGCCAGCAGCTCCGGCCAGGGGGCTTCGAACACTGAAGCTTTCTTT	CASSSGQGASNTEAFF
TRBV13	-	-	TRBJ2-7	TGTGCCAGCAGCTTAGGGCTATTCGAGCAGTACTTC	CASSLGLFEQYF
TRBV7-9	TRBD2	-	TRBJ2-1	TGTGCCAGCAGCTTAGCAGGAAGGCGGGAGGTTCACAATGAGCAGTTCTTC	CASSLAGRREVHNEQFF
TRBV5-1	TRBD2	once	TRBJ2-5	TGCGCCAGCAGCTTCGGGACTAGCGGGTTAGAGACCCAGTACTTC	CASSFGTSGLETQYF
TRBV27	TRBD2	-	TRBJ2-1	TGTGCCAGCAGTTCGGGAGGGGTTCGGTTCTTC	CASSSGGVRFF
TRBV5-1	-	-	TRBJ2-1	TGCGCCAGCAGCTTGGTACCAGGGGCGAGCTCCTACAATGAGCAGTTCTTC	CASSLVPGASSYNEQFF
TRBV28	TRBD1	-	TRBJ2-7	TGTGCCAGCACCGCCGGGACAGGGCTATACGAGCAGTACTTC	CASTAGTGLYEQYF
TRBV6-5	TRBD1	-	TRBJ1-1	TGTGCCAGCAGTCCTCAGGGGGCGGGGGCCCGGGCTTTCTTT	CASSPQGAGARAFF
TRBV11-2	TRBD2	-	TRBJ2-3	TGTGCCAGCAGCTTAGTGGCGGGAGAGGGCACAGATACGCAGTATTTT	CASSLVAGEGTDTQYF